The 13 T cell receptor beta chains reported below all come from one sample, sequenced in a study of blood T cell repertoires in COVID-19. The repertoire was sequenced with immunoSEQ multiplex PCR; TCRdb's copy has only in-frame clones and lacks some. The table shows approximately 210,000 clones, with 70% to 90% occurring only once. Sequenced sample: peripheral blood. The receptors shown here come from a woman between 65 and 79 years old with active or convalescent COVID-19.

The V gene is TRBV5-1, the J gene TRBJ1-4; perhaps TRBD1 as D (6 bases). The V end lost 9 bases, the J end lost 8 bases, and 23 bases lay between the germline ends. This CDR3 has 15 residues. The germline CDR1 and CDR2 sequences are SGHRS and YFSETQ. The CDR3 loop reads CATKETTGYNEKLFF. The CDR3 DNA reads as TGCGCCACCAAAGAAACCACAGGGTACAACGAAAAACTGTTTTTT.

The V and J genes are TRBV6-5 and TRBJ2-7, with 7 bases that match TRBD1. Trimming removed 4 bases from V and 12 bases from J; junction bases left unmatched: 18. Germline values: CDR1 MNHEY, CDR2 SVGAGI. The CDR3 loop spans 15 amino acids. The CDR3 coding sequence is TGTGCCAGCAGTTCCGGCCCGAGAACAGGGGATAAGCGGTACTTC. Its protein product is CASSSGPRTGDKRYF.

The chain has TRBV4-2 and TRBJ2-7, with D tentatively TRBD2 (6 bases). The CDR3 runs 15 residues. V lost 1 base to trimming and J lost 5 bases, with 15 bases between them. Germline loops: CDR1 LGHNA, CDR2 YNFKEQ. CDR3 DNA sequence: TGTGCCAGCAGCCAAGGATTAGGAGGGGAAGACGAGCAGTACTTC. Encoded protein: CASSQGLGGEDEQYF.

This clone was detected once. The V gene is TRBV19, the J gene TRBJ1-2; TRBD1 might be the D (6 bases). This CDR3 spans 10 amino acids. V shed 7 bases and J shed 7 bases, with 7 bases lying between them. The germline V gene encodes CDR1 LNHDA and CDR2 SQIVND (reference sequence). CDR3 nucleotides: TGTGCCAGTATGGGGGCTGGCTACACCTTC. Encoded protein: CASMGAGYTF.

Concerning this clone itself: The sample holds other DNA sequences that translate to the same CDR3. The chain joins TRBV18 to TRBJ1-3; D remains ambiguous. V lost 6 bases and J 0 bases, leaving 9 bases between the germline ends. Germline CDR1 reads KGHSH; CDR2 reads LQKENI. This CDR3 has 14 residues. CDR3 sequence reads: CASSPSSSGNTIYF. The CDR3 DNA reads as TGTGCCAGCTCCCCGAGTAGCTCTGGAAACACCATATATTTT.

V gene TRBV14 combines with J gene TRBJ2-7; TRBD2 aligns across 11 bases. This CDR3 contains 14 residues. In germline, CDR1 is SGHDN, CDR2 FVKESK. V dropped 4 bases and J dropped 5; count of bases not matched to a gene: 4. The chain's CDR3 is CASSRTSGWDEQYF. The DNA of the CDR3 is TGTGCCAGCAGCCGGACTAGCGGGTGGGACGAGCAGTACTTC.

This clone has just one count. This sequence joins TRBV6-2 or TRBV6-3 and TRBJ2-7; D may be TRBD2 (6 bases). Trimming pared 2 bases from V and 3 bases from J, leaving 11 bases between. The CDR3 covers 14 residues. CDR1 and CDR2 (germline): MNHEY, SVGEGT. The CDR3, as DNA: TGTGCCAGCAGTTACAATGGGGGAGGCTACGAGCAGTACTTC. Its translation: CASSYNGGGYEQYF.

This clone turned up a few times. The chain employs TRBV30 and TRBJ1-4; D perhaps matches TRBD1 (5 bases). V shed 3 bases and J shed 8 bases, with 13 bases lying between them. Germline V lookup: CDR1 GTSNPN, CDR2 SVGIG (reference sequence). The CDR3 totals 13 residues. CDR3 in amino acids: CAWSPSGLEKLFF. CDR3 DNA: TGTGCCTGGAGCCCCTCAGGGTTAGAAAAACTGTTTTTT.

The rearrangement joins TRBV4-2 to TRBJ2-3, with 10 bases that match TRBD2. Germline trimming cut 0 bases from V and 1 base from J; bases unmatched to any gene: 1. The CDR3 runs to 16 residues. Germline CDR1 is LGHNA and CDR2 is YNFKEQ. CDR3 in amino acids: CASSQEAGGRTDTQYF. The CDR3, as DNA: TGTGCCAGCAGCCAAGAAGCGGGGGGGCGCACAGATACGCAGTATTTT.

CDR3 in amino acids: CASSPMSSGATDTQYF. As DNA, the CDR3 is TGTGCCAGCAGCCCAATGTCAAGCGGGGCTACAGATACGCAGTATTTT. The gene calls are TRBV7-2 and TRBJ2-3; TRBD2 matches at 7 bases. From germline, CDR1 is SGHTA and CDR2 FQGNSA. The CDR3 totals 16 residues. The trim removed 5 bases at V and 3 bases at J, leaving 11 bases unmatched.

The rearrangement joins TRBV5-6 to TRBJ2-3; no definite D call. V dropped 3 bases and J dropped 2 bases, with 7 bases sitting between them. CDR1 is SGHDT, CDR2 YYEEEE, per germline. The CDR3 length is 13 residues. The CDR3, as DNA: TGTGCCAGCAGCTATATATCCACAGATACGCAGTATTTT. Protein: CASSYISTDTQYF.

The DNA for the CDR3 is TGCGCCAGCAGCCAAACGTGGCTAGCGGGCAATGAGCAGTTCTTC. Amino acid sequence: CASSQTWLAGNEQFF. J is TRBJ2-1 and V is TRBV4-1, with 8 bases identical to TRBD2. CDR1 MGHRA and CDR2 YSYEKL come from the germline V gene. This CDR3 is 15 amino acids long. With 2 bases clipped from V and 6 bases from J, the junction kept 6 bases outside the gene matches.

The chain joins TRBV19 to TRBJ1-3, with D unresolved. Looked up from germline, CDR1 is LNHDA and CDR2 is SQIVND (reference sequence). The CDR3 extends over 13 amino acids. The V end lost 8 bases, the J end lost 3 bases, and 11 bases lay between the germline ends. CDR3 residues: CASSTALGNTIYF. The DNA of the CDR3 is TGTGCCAGTTCCACAGCACTTGGAAACACCATATATTTT. Using reference TRBV19 and TRBJ1-3 for the parts outside the CDR3, the full variable domain is DGGITQSPKYLFRKEGQNVTLSCEQNLNHDAMYWYRQDPGQGLRLIYYSQIVNDFQKGDIAEGYSVSREKKESFPLTVTSAQKNPTAFYLCASSTALGNTIYFGEGSWLTVV.